A selection of T cell receptor beta chains follows, all from one sample in a study of technical replicates of blood from a handful of donors. Data came from immunoSEQ multiplex PCR; TCRdb stores just in-frame clones and leaves some out. The sample has roughly 80,000 clones, 93% seen once. The sequenced sample was T cells isolated from PBMCs. The receptors stem from a human donor in good health. Each CDR3 is given with its conserved first and last residue. D genes are given only for firm matches. Clone size is stated in some rows and not others, as once, few, many or a class when expanded.

V	D	size	J	DNA	CDR3
TRBV7-9	.	.	TRBJ2-1	TGTGCCAGCAGCTTGGTGGAGCCCTACAATGAGCAGTTCTTC	CASSLVEPYNEQFF
TRBV9	.	.	TRBJ1-1	TGTGCCAGCAGCGTAACCGGGGTCCTCCTACCGAACACTGAAGCTTTCTTT	CASSVTGVLLPNTEAFF
TRBV6-4	.	.	TRBJ1-1	TGTGCCAGCAGTGCCACAAATATGAACACTGAAGCTTTCTTT	CASSATNMNTEAFF
TRBV25-1	TRBD1	few	TRBJ1-1	TGTGCCAGCAGTCCTTGGGGACAGGTGAACACTGAAGCTTTCTTT	CASSPWGQVNTEAFF
TRBV11-2	TRBD2	.	TRBJ2-3	TGTGCCAGCAGCCCGAGGACTAGCGGCGGCACAGATACGCAGTATTTT	CASSPRTSGGTDTQYF
TRBV11-3	TRBD1	.	TRBJ1-2	TGTGCCAGCAGCTTAGGGAGGGGACAGGGGGCATATGGCTACACCTTC	CASSLGRGQGAYGYTF
TRBV5-1	.	few	TRBJ2-2	TGCGCCAGCAGGTCGCCAGGAGGTACCGGGGAGCTGTTTTTT	CASRSPGGTGELFF
TRBV7-3	TRBD2	.	TRBJ2-3	TGTGCCAGCAGCCGTAGCGGGGGGGCCTGGGATACGCAGTATTTT	CASSRSGGAWDTQYF
TRBV9	TRBD2	.	TRBJ2-2	TGTGCCAGCAGCGTAGGAGCGGGAGATTACACCGGGGAGCTGTTTTTT	CASSVGAGDYTGELFF
TRBV7-8	.	.	TRBJ1-5	TGTGCCAGCAGCTTACCGGGGGACCAGCCCCAGCATTTT	CASSLPGDQPQHF
TRBV27	.	.	TRBJ2-3	TGTGCCAGCAGTTTATCAGCCCAGGGTGCAGATACGCAGTATTTT	CASSLSAQGADTQYF
TRBV5-8	TRBD2	.	TRBJ2-5	TGTGCCAGCAGCTTGGTATTTGGACTAGCGGGGGAGACCCAGTACTTC	CASSLVFGLAGETQYF
TRBV2	TRBD1	.	TRBJ2-5	TGTGCCAGCAGCCGCGACAGGGATGAGACCCAGTACTTC	CASSRDRDETQYF
TRBV6-1	TRBD2	.	TRBJ2-7	TGTGCCAGCAGGGATCCGGGACTAGCGGCCTACGAGCAGTACTTC	CASRDPGLAAYEQYF
TRBV4-1	.	.	TRBJ1-2	TGCGCCAGCAGCCAGACAAGCGGGGGGGACTATGGCTACACCTTC	CASSQTSGGDYGYTF
TRBV5-1	TRBD2	.	TRBJ2-1	TGCGCCAGCAGCTCCCTTACTAGCGGGAGCTACAATGAGCAGTTCTTC	CASSSLTSGSYNEQFF
TRBV18	.	few	TRBJ1-1	TGTGCCAGCTCAACGGACAGGAACACTGAAGCTTTCTTT	CASSTDRNTEAFF
TRBV2	.	.	TRBJ2-4	TGTGCCAGCAGTGCTGCGGGGATCCTAGCCAAAAACATTCAGTACTTC	CASSAAGILAKNIQYF
TRBV2	.	.	TRBJ2-7	TGTGCCAGCTCACCGGGACTGAACTACGAGCAGTACTTC	CASSPGLNYEQYF
TRBV11-2	.	.	TRBJ2-5	TGTGCCAGCAGCTTTCAGGGGCAGACCCAGTACTTC	CASSFQGQTQYF
TRBV7-9	.	.	TRBJ1-2	TGTGCCAGCAGCTTAGCCGGGATGCACAATGGCTACACCTTC	CASSLAGMHNGYTF
TRBV6-5	.	.	TRBJ2-1	TGTGCCAGCAGTAAACAGGTCAGCTCCTACAATGAGCAGTTCTTC	CASSKQVSSYNEQFF
TRBV12-5	TRBD2	.	TRBJ2-7	TGTGCTAGTGGTCCCTCCAATAGCGGGAGGGCCTACGAGCAGTACTTC	CASGPSNSGRAYEQYF
TRBV28	TRBD1	.	TRBJ1-4	TGTGCCAGCAGCCCGAGGAGGGACAGGAATGAAAAACTGTTTTTT	CASSPRRDRNEKLFF
TRBV11-3	.	.	TRBJ2-2	TGTGCCAGCAGCTCATGGGGCAAGAACACCGGGGAGCTGTTTTTT	CASSSWGKNTGELFF
TRBV11-2	TRBD1	.	TRBJ1-2	TGTGCCAGCAGACGAATTCGGGGTGGGACAGGGAAAAGCTATGGCTACACCTTC	CASRRIRGGTGKSYGYTF
TRBV5-1	TRBD1	.	TRBJ2-1	TGCGCCAGCAGCACCGACAGGGCCTTTGTGCAGTTCTTC	CASSTDRAFVQFF
TRBV5-4	.	.	TRBJ1-2	TGTGCCAGCAGCTCGGTAAAGGGAGCCGGCTACACCTTC	CASSSVKGAGYTF
TRBV5-1	TRBD1	.	TRBJ2-7	TGCGCCAGCAGCAGCCGGGACAGGGGTACCTACGAGCAGTACTTC	CASSSRDRGTYEQYF
TRBV27	.	.	TRBJ1-1	TGTGCCAGCAGTTTTCGACCAGGGGACACTGAAGCTTTCTTT	CASSFRPGDTEAFF
TRBV7-3	.	once	TRBJ1-2	TGTGCCAGCAGCGCGGACGGACTCTATGGCTACACCTTC	CASSADGLYGYTF
TRBV28	TRBD1	.	TRBJ1-2	TGTGCCAGCAGTTTAACAGGGGGCGGGGAACCCTATGGCTACACCTTC	CASSLTGGGEPYGYTF